This T cell receptor (beta chain) was captured in a study of T-cell reconstitution after alpha-beta-depleted transplantation in children. Study-wide results and caveats: Newly produced T cells mostly accounted for T-cell counts and diversity one year post-transplant.

The V gene lost 0 bases and the J gene lost 2 bases, with 8 bases spanning the gap. Germline CDR1 DFQATT, CDR2 SNEGSKA (reference sequence). CDR3 size: 13 residues. In the case of this clonotype: What it binds is not known.

TCRbeta library preparation incorporated unique molecular identifiers. One entry per CDR3 protein results from TCRdb running MiXCR on the PCR reads. This repertoire shows 100,000 to 150,000 distinct CDR3 sequences, more than 20% found once; its top ten account for over 9.5%. V is TRBV20-1 and J is TRBJ2-7; D not certain. The sequencing used PBMCs, mostly from graft donor cells, collected 180 days after TCRalphabeta/CD19-depleted stem cell transplant. The sequence came from a male patient aged 2-15 years who had a stem cell transplant for chronic granulomatous disease, so the T cells may come from the graft donor. The CDR3 DNA is TGCAGTGCTAGAGAACCCTTTACCTACGAGCAGTACTTC. This codes for CSAREPFTYEQYF.